These 16 T cell receptor beta chains originate from one sample sequenced in a study of blood T cell repertoires in COVID-19. Sequenced by immunoSEQ multiplex PCR; TCRdb stores in-frame clones only, minus some. The sample gives some 150,000 clones, approximately 90% of which show up once; less than 0.95% is in the top ten. The sequenced material came from peripheral blood. All receptors come from a woman aged 45-59 years with acute or convalescent COVID-19.

This clone came up a few times. The V and J genes are TRBV7-2 and TRBJ2-1, with a tentative D call TRBD2 (7 bases). V shed 5 bases and J shed 9 bases, with 17 bases lying between them. This CDR3 has 14 amino acids. Germline-derived CDR1 and CDR2 are SGHTA and FQGNSA. The CDR3 spells CASSPGLVGGEQFF. CDR3 DNA sequence: TGTGCCAGCAGCCCAGGACTAGTAGGGGGTGAGCAGTTCTTC.

The chain uses TRBV30 and TRBJ2-1; D is perhaps TRBD2 (5 bases). V was cut by 2 bases and J by 8 bases, with 10 bases left in between. Looked up from germline, CDR1 is GTSNPN and CDR2 is SVGIG (reference sequence). The CDR3 is 12 residues long. The CDR3 sequence is CAWSLLEDEQFF. CDR3 bases: TGTGCCTGGAGTTTATTGGAGGATGAGCAGTTCTTC.

The J gene is TRBJ1-2, the V gene TRBV21-1. TRBV21-1 is listed as a pseudogene. This CDR3 is 12 amino acids long. CDR3 amino acids: CASSAGGDGYTF. DNA for the CDR3: TGTGCCAGCAGCGCGGGGGGGGATGGCTACACCTTC.

The V gene is TRBV14, the J gene TRBJ2-3; the D gene is possibly TRBD2 (6 bases). Trimming removed 0 bases at V and 0 bases at J, with 7 bases between. CDR3 length: 15 residues. Germline-derived CDR1 and CDR2 are SGHDN and FVKESK. CDR3 coding DNA: TGTGCCAGCAGCCAAGAACTAGCTAGCACAGATACGCAGTATTTT. Protein sequence: CASSQELASTDTQYF.

This clone showed up just once. V gene TRBV5-1 combines with J gene TRBJ1-1, with D perhaps matching TRBD1 (6 bases). V dropped 2 bases and J dropped 1 base, with 12 bases sitting between them. The CDR3 loop spans 15 amino acids. CDR1 is SGHRS and CDR2 is YFSETQ in the germline V gene. The DNA of the CDR3 is TGCGCCAGCAGCTTTCCCAGGGGTGGGAACACTGAAGCTTTCTTT. Translating gives CASSFPRGGNTEAFF.

This clone was seen a single time. The chain employs TRBV7-9 and TRBJ1-2; no firm D call. V shed 8 bases and J shed 8 bases, with 18 bases lying between them. Germline assignment: CDR1 SEHNR and CDR2 FQNEAQ (reference sequence). The CDR3 loop spans 13 amino acids. This CDR3 reads CASWSGLPHGYTF. CDR3 coding DNA: TGTGCCAGCTGGTCCGGGTTGCCACACGGCTACACCTTC.

The chain couples TRBV18 to TRBJ1-2; maybe TRBD1 (5 bases). V dropped 5 bases and J dropped 1 base, with 23 bases sitting between them. Germline CDR1 reads KGHSH; CDR2 reads LQKENI. The CDR3 totals 18 residues. DNA of the CDR3: TGTGCCAGCTCAGCCTGGGGTCCAGGGCAGACTCTTAACTATGGCTACACCTTC. As protein: CASSAWGPGQTLNYGYTF.

V gene TRBV27 combines with J gene TRBJ2-3, with a tentative D call TRBD2 (6 bases). This CDR3 is built from 15 residues. V was trimmed by 6 bases and J by 1 base, leaving 14 bases between them. CDR1 and CDR2 (germline): MNHEY, SMNVEV (reference sequence). CDR3 loop: CASSNLGGGTDTQYF. For the CDR3, the DNA is TGTGCCAGCAGCAACCTGGGCGGGGGCACAGATACGCAGTATTTT.

The chain has TRBV6-1 and TRBJ1-2, with 7 bases lining up with TRBD1. With 2 bases clipped from V and 8 bases from J, the junction kept 11 bases outside the gene matches. The CDR3 spans 15 residues. CDR1 MNHNS and CDR2 SASEGT come from the germline V gene. The CDR3: CASSESGTDLVGYTF. CDR3 DNA sequence: TGTGCCAGCAGTGAATCTGGGACAGACCTGGTGGGCTACACCTTC.

Only one count was recorded for this clone. This sequence joins TRBV10-1 and TRBJ1-2; D is undetermined. CDR1 WNHNN and CDR2 SYGVQD come from the germline V gene (reference sequence). The CDR3 covers 13 residues. Trimming removed 5 bases at V and 3 bases at J, with 10 bases between. CDR3 bases: TGCGCCAGCAGTCTCGGGGTGGACTATGGCTACACCTTC. This encodes CASSLGVDYGYTF.

The V gene is TRBV5-1, the J gene TRBJ2-7; D might be TRBD2 (5 bases). Germline CDR1 reads SGHRS; CDR2 reads YFSETQ. Trimming shortened V by 3 bases and J by 5 bases, and 9 bases separated the two germline ends. The CDR3 runs to 12 residues. The CDR3 region is CASSSLGNEQYF. The CDR3 DNA is TGCGCCAGCAGCTCCCTCGGGAACGAGCAGTACTTC.

The J gene is TRBJ2-1, the V gene TRBV9; 7 nucleotides agree with TRBD1. Germline values: CDR1 SGDLS, CDR2 YYNGEE. The CDR3 has 15 residues. The ends lost 4 bases at V and 7 bases at J; junction bases unmatched: 11. In DNA form, the CDR3 reads TGTGCCAGCAGCCCCGCGACAGGGTCGGTTAATGAGCAGTTCTTC. Translating it yields CASSPATGSVNEQFF.

The rearrangement links TRBV6-4 to TRBJ2-3; D gene ambiguous. Germline lookup yields CDR1 MRHNA and CDR2 SNTAGT. With 2 bases removed from V and 3 bases from J, the gap between germline ends came to 12 bases. The CDR3 has 15 residues. In DNA, the CDR3 is TGTGCCAGCAGTGACACGTTAGCAGATACAGATACGCAGTATTTT. It yields the protein CASSDTLADTDTQYF.

This chain links TRBV9 with TRBJ2-1; the match to TRBD1 covers 9 bases. The CDR3 has 17 amino acids. Germline CDR1 is SGDLS and CDR2 is YYNGEE. With V trimmed by 4 bases and J by 7 bases, 15 bases remained unmatched. In DNA form, the CDR3 reads TGTGCCAGCAGCCCCCCCCCGGGACAGGGAGCTTGGAATGAGCAGTTCTTC. It is translated as CASSPPPGQGAWNEQFF.

This clone was counted between two and nine times. The J gene is TRBJ1-3, the V gene TRBV6-1; the D is unclear. There are 16 residues in the CDR3. The germline V gene encodes CDR1 MNHNS and CDR2 SASEGT. The germline V and J ends were trimmed by 0 bases and 0 bases, with 9 bases remaining between them. CDR3 bases: TGTGCCAGCAGTGAAGCTATAGTTAGCTCTGGAAACACCATATATTTT. Its protein product is CASSEAIVSSGNTIYF.

The chain has TRBV27 and TRBJ2-6, with 8 bases matching TRBD1. J was trimmed by 1 base and V by 2 bases; bases with no gene match: 7. CDR1 and CDR2 from the germline V gene are MNHEY and SMNVEV (reference sequence). This CDR3 has 18 amino acids. CDR3 nucleotides: TGTGCCAGCAGTTTAGGGCAGGGGGCCCCATCTGGGGCCAACGTCCTGACTTTC. Amino acids: CASSLGQGAPSGANVLTF.